Listed here are 31 T cell receptor beta chains from one sample, sequenced in a study of cytomegalovirus exposure and HLA in healthy donors. In the PCR, 60 Vbeta and 13 Jbeta primers were used. Generated by immunoSEQ multiplex PCR, the TCRdb table keeps only in-frame clones and is missing some. The repertoire holds 150,000 to 200,000 clones, approximately 80% seen once, with under 2% in the top ten. The sequenced sample was PBMCs. These receptors were obtained from a woman younger than 45 in good health and CMV-seronegative.

This chain links TRBV7-7 with TRBJ1-3, with D possibly being TRBD1 (6 bases). There are 13 residues in the CDR3. The V and J ends lost 5 bases and 7 bases respectively, with 12 bases between them. Per germline, CDR1 SSHAT and CDR2 FNYEAQ (reference sequence). CDR3 DNA: TGTGCCAGCAGCCCTGCCCAGGGGAACACCATATATTTT. As protein: CASSPAQGNTIYF.

V gene TRBV7-9 combines with J gene TRBJ1-5, with no clear D. The CDR3 has 15 amino acids. CDR1 and CDR2 from the germline V gene are SEHNR and FQNEAQ (reference sequence). Trimming stripped 2 bases from V and 0 bases from J, with 8 bases between. The CDR3 here is CASSLSSVSNQPQHF. The CDR3 bases are TGTGCCAGCAGCTTATCATCGGTTAGCAATCAGCCCCAGCATTTT.

The chain combines TRBV27 with TRBJ1-2; a possible D gene is TRBD1 (5 bases). The CDR3 totals 15 residues. Germline V gives CDR1 MNHEY, CDR2 SMNVEV (reference sequence). Between the trimmed V and J ends, which lost 4 bases and 2 bases, there was a span of 14 bases. CDR3 bases: TGTGCCAGCAGTTCGACCCACACAGGCAACTATGGCTACACCTTC. Translated: CASSSTHTGNYGYTF.

The chain carries TRBV10-3 and TRBJ2-2, with 7 positions matching TRBD1. V shed 4 bases and J 5 bases; nucleotides not matched to a gene: 7. The CDR3 has 15 residues. Germline loops: CDR1 ENHRY, CDR2 SYGVKD. Here the CDR3 reads CAISGGDSRTGELFF. The CDR3 DNA sequence: TGTGCCATCAGTGGAGGGGACAGTAGGACCGGGGAGCTGTTTTTT.

This chain connects TRBV5-6 to TRBJ2-7; D is possibly TRBD2 (6 bases). Trimming removed 4 bases from V and 1 base from J, with 9 bases in between. Germline values: CDR1 SGHDT, CDR2 YYEEEE. The CDR3 has 13 amino acids. CDR3 sequence reads: CASSPEGSYEQYF. The DNA of the CDR3 is TGTGCCAGCAGCCCGGAGGGTTCCTACGAGCAGTACTTC.

The chain has TRBV19 and TRBJ2-3, with a weak D call TRBD2 (6 bases). Germline lookup yields CDR1 LNHDA and CDR2 SQIVND (reference sequence). Trimming shortened V by 4 bases and J by 2 bases, and 7 bases separated the two germline ends. The CDR3 consists of 13 residues. CDR3 nucleotides: TGTGCCAGTAGTACGGGAGTCACAGATACGCAGTATTTT. The encoded protein is CASSTGVTDTQYF.

The chain combines TRBV7-8 with TRBJ1-5; weak D call: TRBD1 (5 bases). The CDR3 loop spans 15 amino acids. The V gene lost 5 bases and the J gene lost 6 bases, with 17 bases spanning the gap. Germline V gives CDR1 SGHVS, CDR2 FQNEAQ. The CDR3, as DNA: TGTGCCAGCAGCCCACGAAGGGGCCCCCGTCAGCCCCAGCATTTT. Translated: CASSPRRGPRQPQHF.

The chain combines TRBV11-2 with TRBJ2-7; 7 bases are shared with TRBD2. In germline, CDR1 is SGHAT, CDR2 FQNNGV. The CDR3 sequence is 17 residues long. V lost 2 bases and J lost 0; bases outside the gene matches: 10. This CDR3 is CASSLFRGGRDSYEQYF. The CDR3 coding sequence is TGTGCCAGCAGCTTATTTCGGGGAGGGCGGGACTCCTACGAGCAGTACTTC.

The rearrangement links TRBV6-5 to TRBJ2-1, with 7 bases matching TRBD1. This CDR3 is built from 15 residues. CDR1 and CDR2 from the germline V gene are MNHEY and SVGAGI. The junction had 12 bases not matched to a gene; V was cut back by 7 bases and J by 6 bases. DNA for the CDR3: TGTGCCAGCACCCTCCTAGGGGGCGATGGCAATGAGCAGTTCTTC. It yields the protein CASTLLGGDGNEQFF.

This sequence joins TRBV10-3 and TRBJ2-1, with 12 positions matching TRBD2. V trimming: 10 bases; J trimming: 5 bases; junction bases outside the gene matches: 6. The V gene's germline CDR1 is ENHRY and CDR2 SYGVKD. This CDR3 contains 14 residues. The chain's CDR3 is CATRRTSGDNEQFF. The DNA for the CDR3 is TGTGCCACCCGGAGGACTAGCGGGGACAATGAGCAGTTCTTC.

CDR3 DNA sequence: TGTGCCAGCAGCGCGGGACAGGGAGGAGATTCACCCCTCCACTTT. Amino acid sequence: CASSAGQGGDSPLHF. The genes are TRBV9 and TRBJ1-6; 9 nucleotides match TRBD1. Germline CDR1 reads SGDLS; CDR2 reads YYNGEE. V lost 3 bases, J lost 8 bases, and 6 bases stayed unmatched. The CDR3 totals 15 residues. Using reference TRBV9 and TRBJ1-6 for the parts outside the CDR3, the full variable domain is DSGVTQTPKHLITATGQRVTLRCSPRSGDLSVYWYQQSLDQGLQFLIQYYNGEERAKGNILERFSAQQFPDLHSELNLSSLELGDSALYFCASSAGQGGDSPLHFGNGTRLTVT.

The count of this clone is one. J is TRBJ2-1 and V is TRBV7-2; TRBD1 matches at 8 bases. The length of the CDR3 is 16 residues. The junction had 8 bases not matched to a gene; V was cut back by 4 bases and J by 3 bases. The germline V gene encodes CDR1 SGHTA and CDR2 FQGNSA. The CDR3 DNA is TGTGCCAGCAGCTCCAGCCAGGGGGCACTCTACAATGAGCAGTTCTTC. This encodes CASSSSQGALYNEQFF. Variable domain in full (rest from reference TRBV7-2 and TRBJ2-1): GAGVSQSPSNKVTEKGKDVELRCDPISGHTALYWYRQSLGQGLEFLIYFQGNSAPDKSGLPSDRFSAERTGGSVSTLTIQRTQQEDSAVYLCASSSSQGALYNEQFFGPGTRLTVL.

The rearrangement links TRBV4-1 to TRBJ2-7; a weak D match, TRBD2 (6 bases). The germline gives CDR1 MGHRA, CDR2 YSYEKL. CDR3 length: 14 amino acids. Deletions cut 0 bases from V and 0 bases from J, with 6 bases between. CDR3: CASSQEGGSYEQYF. The CDR3 region has the DNA TGCGCCAGCAGCCAAGAGGGGGGCTCCTACGAGCAGTACTTC.

V is TRBV6-6 and J is TRBJ1-2, with D hard to call. This CDR3 is built from 14 residues. Trimming took off 3 bases at V and 7 bases at J, with 15 bases between the two ends. Per the germline V gene, CDR1 is MNHNY and CDR2 is SVGAGI (reference sequence). CDR3 protein: CASSYEGTLTGYTF. DNA of the CDR3: TGTGCCAGCAGTTATGAGGGTACACTCACTGGCTACACCTTC.

The gene calls are TRBV29-1 and TRBJ2-7, with 7 bases identical to TRBD2. Germline V gene data show CDR1 as SQVTM and CDR2 as ANQGSEA. V was clipped by 6 bases and J by 6 bases; unmatched bases: 11. CDR3 length equals 13 residues. This CDR3 is CSVQRDDPIEQYF. CDR3 nucleotides: TGCAGCGTCCAGCGGGATGACCCTATCGAGCAGTACTTC.

The chain combines TRBV7-2 with TRBJ2-7, with D possibly TRBD1 on 6 matching bases. The CDR3 totals 13 residues. The V and J ends lost 2 bases and 10 bases respectively, with 15 bases between them. Germline V lookup: CDR1 SGHTA, CDR2 FQGNSA. This CDR3 reads CASSLRAQGSQYF. The CDR3 DNA sequence: TGTGCCAGCAGCTTAAGGGCTCAGGGGTCCCAGTACTTC.

This rearrangement joins TRBV9 to TRBJ2-1; 8 nucleotides align to TRBD2. The CDR3 spans 15 residues. V lost 2 bases, J lost 3 bases, and 4 bases stayed unmatched. Germline CDR1 is SGDLS and CDR2 is YYNGEE. CDR3 loop: CASSVFSGGYNEQFF. The CDR3 bases are TGTGCCAGCAGCGTTTTCAGCGGGGGCTACAATGAGCAGTTCTTC. Supplemented by reference TRBV9 and TRBJ2-1, the full variable domain reads DSGVTQTPKHLITATGQRVTLRCSPRSGDLSVYWYQQSLDQGLQFLIQYYNGEERAKGNILERFSAQQFPDLHSELNLSSLELGDSALYFCASSVFSGGYNEQFFGPGTRLTVL.

The gene calls are TRBV5-1 and TRBJ2-5; 8 bases match TRBD1. Germline V gene sequence: CDR1 SGHRS, CDR2 YFSETQ. There are 14 residues in the CDR3. J was trimmed by 3 bases and V by 2 bases; bases with no gene match: 3. Here the CDR3 reads CASSLGTGKETQYF. The CDR3 DNA reads TGCGCCAGCAGCTTAGGGACAGGCAAAGAGACCCAGTACTTC.

The chain uses TRBV25-1 and TRBJ1-4, with D tentatively TRBD1 (6 bases). This CDR3 is built from 13 residues. Germline CDR1 and CDR2: MGHDK and SYGVNS. Trimming took off 7 bases at V and 9 bases at J, with 15 bases between the two ends. The CDR3 DNA reads as TGTGCCAGCACGGCGGCAGGGGACCAAAAACTGTTTTTT. Amino acid sequence: CASTAAGDQKLFF.

In DNA, the CDR3 is TGTGCCGTCCAATTTTCGACAGGGAACACTGAAGCTTTCTTT. This translates into CAVQFSTGNTEAFF. The V call is TRBV6-5, the J call TRBJ1-1; D perhaps matches TRBD1 (6 bases). Looked up from germline, CDR1 is MNHEY and CDR2 is SVGAGI. V lost 11 bases to trimming and J lost 1 base, with 17 bases between them. CDR3 length equals 14 residues.

This clone came up a few times. This chain links TRBV10-3 with TRBJ1-2; a weak D match, TRBD1 (5 bases). Germline V lookup: CDR1 ENHRY, CDR2 SYGVKD. The CDR3 totals 14 residues. V gave up 3 bases and J gave up 1 base, with 9 bases separating them. Here the CDR3 DNA reads TGTGCCATCAGTGACAGACAGATTAACTATGGCTACACCTTC. Its protein product is CAISDRQINYGYTF.

The V and J genes are TRBV9 and TRBJ2-5; 8 bases agree with TRBD1. The CDR3 is 16 amino acids. V was pared by 4 bases and J by 5 bases, with 13 bases of the junction left unmatched. Germline CDR1 SGDLS, CDR2 YYNGEE. CDR3 region: CASSPFWTGNRETQYF. CDR3 coding DNA: TGTGCCAGCAGCCCCTTCTGGACAGGGAACAGGGAGACCCAGTACTTC.

The gene calls are TRBV30 and TRBJ1-1, with a possible D match to TRBD1 (6 bases). The CDR3 sequence is 13 residues long. With 5 bases removed from V and 0 bases from J, the gap between germline ends came to 10 bases. CDR1 is GTSNPN, CDR2 SVGIG, per germline (reference sequence). The CDR3, as DNA: TGTGCCTGGGACAGGAGTATGAACACTGAAGCTTTCTTT. This sequence encodes CAWDRSMNTEAFF.

Only a few counts were recorded for this clone. The sample holds other DNA sequences that translate to the same CDR3. The J gene is TRBJ2-3, the V gene TRBV11-2; 7 nucleotides agree with TRBD1. After removal of 5 bases from V and 4 bases from J, the junction contained 15 bases not matched to a gene. The germline V gene has CDR1 SGHAT and CDR2 FQNNGV. The CDR3 extends over 17 amino acids. CDR3 in amino acids: CASSDARGYLRPDTQYF. The CDR3 nucleotides read TGTGCCAGCAGCGACGCCAGGGGGTACCTCAGGCCAGATACGCAGTATTTT.

The J gene is TRBJ1-5, the V gene TRBV7-2, with 7 bases aligning to TRBD1. Germline V lookup: CDR1 SGHTA, CDR2 FQGNSA. CDR3 size: 14 residues. J was trimmed by 3 bases and V by 5 bases; bases with no gene match: 4. The CDR3 DNA reads TGTGCCAGCAGCATGGACAGGAACAATCAGCCCCAGCATTTT. It yields the protein CASSMDRNNQPQHF.

Here the CDR3 reads CASSPHSGSTAEQYF. The CDR3 region has the DNA TGTGCCAGCAGCCCCCATAGCGGGAGTACGGCCGAGCAGTACTTC. This chain joins TRBV11-1 and TRBJ2-7; 9 positions match TRBD2. The CDR3 loop spans 15 amino acids. The junction had 11 bases not matched to a gene; V was cut back by 5 bases and J by 6 bases. In germline, CDR1 is SGHAT, CDR2 FQDESV (reference sequence).

This clone was seen only a few times. The chain recombines TRBV6-5 with TRBJ2-3, with 8 bases fitting TRBD1. In germline, CDR1 is MNHEY, CDR2 SVGAGI. V lost 6 bases, J lost 0 bases, and 5 bases stayed unmatched. The CDR3 covers 15 residues. CDR3 coding DNA: TGTGCCAGCAGGAGAGGGGACAGGAGCACAGATACGCAGTATTTT. Translating it yields CASRRGDRSTDTQYF.

The chain has TRBV5-1 and TRBJ2-7; TRBD2 agrees at 7 bases. Germline V gives CDR1 SGHRS, CDR2 YFSETQ. V lost 3 bases, J lost 2 bases, and 8 bases stayed unmatched. CDR3 length: 15 amino acids. The CDR3 bases are TGCGCCAGCAGCTCTCGAGCGGGGTCTACCTACGAGCAGTACTTC. It codes for CASSSRAGSTYEQYF. The full variable domain, rest sourced from reference TRBV5-1 and TRBJ2-7, is KAGVTQTPRYLIKTRGQQVTLSCSPISGHRSVSWYQQTPGQGLQFLFEYFSETQRNKGNFPGRFSGRQFSNSRSEMNVSTLELGDSALYLCASSSRAGSTYEQYFGPGTRLTVT.

This clone showed up just once. The chain couples TRBV19 to TRBJ1-3; 7 bases line up with TRBD1. This CDR3 contains 16 residues. The V gene end was trimmed by 0 bases and the J gene end by 0 bases; junction bases not matched to a gene: 2. Germline CDR1 is LNHDA and CDR2 is SQIVND (reference sequence). This CDR3 reads CASSIDGDSSGNTIYF. CDR3 DNA sequence: TGTGCCAGTAGTATAGATGGGGACAGCTCTGGAAACACCATATATTTT.

The chain combines TRBV9 with TRBJ1-5, with D tentatively TRBD1 (5 bases). Per germline, CDR1 SGDLS and CDR2 YYNGEE. V dropped 4 bases and J dropped 3 bases, with 8 bases sitting between them. The length of the CDR3 is 13 residues. CDR3 coding DNA: TGTGCCAGCAGCTTTGGGGCCAATCAGCCCCAGCATTTT. This encodes CASSFGANQPQHF.

The J gene is TRBJ2-1, the V gene TRBV2; 8 nucleotides align to TRBD2. The CDR3 contains 15 residues. J lost 6 bases, V lost 6 bases, and 10 bases had no gene match. Per germline, CDR1 SNHLY and CDR2 FYNNEI. This CDR3 is CASSGVGGGSNEQFF. As DNA, the CDR3 is TGTGCCAGCAGCGGAGTCGGCGGGGGGTCCAATGAGCAGTTCTTC.